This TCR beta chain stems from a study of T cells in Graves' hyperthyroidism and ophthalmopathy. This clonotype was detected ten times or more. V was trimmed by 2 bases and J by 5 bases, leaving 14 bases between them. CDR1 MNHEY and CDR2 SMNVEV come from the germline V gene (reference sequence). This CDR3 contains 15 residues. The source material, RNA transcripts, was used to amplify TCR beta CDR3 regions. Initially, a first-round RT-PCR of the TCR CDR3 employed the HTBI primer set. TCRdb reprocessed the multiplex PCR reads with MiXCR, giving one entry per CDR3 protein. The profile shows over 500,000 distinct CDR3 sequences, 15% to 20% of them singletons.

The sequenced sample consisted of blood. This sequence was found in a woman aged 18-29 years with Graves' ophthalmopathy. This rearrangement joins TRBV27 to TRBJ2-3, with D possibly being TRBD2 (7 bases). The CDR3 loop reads CASSLGGGREDTQYF. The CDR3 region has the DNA TGTGCCAGCAGTTTAGGGGGGGGCCGGGAAGATACGCAGTATTTT.